The 25 T cell receptor beta chains below were found in one sample sequenced in a study of blood T cell repertoires in COVID-19. Produced via immunoSEQ multiplex PCR; TCRdb's table is partial and in-frame only. Counted here are more than 80,000 clones, 65% to 85% occurring once; the ten biggest clones make up roughly 30%. Sequenced: peripheral blood. The receptors stem from an elderly woman with active or convalescent COVID-19.

V is TRBV6-5 and J is TRBJ2-5, with TRBD1 matching 7 bases. The CDR3 is 15 residues long. Per germline, CDR1 MNHEY and CDR2 SVGAGI. The ends lost 0 bases at V and 5 bases at J; junction bases unmatched: 6. The CDR3 DNA reads as TGTGCCAGCAGTTACTCGACGAGGGGGCCGGAGACCCAGTACTTC. Protein product: CASSYSTRGPETQYF.

The rearrangement joins TRBV28 to TRBJ2-7; TRBD1 is a possible D gene (6 bases). Trimming shortened V by 6 bases and J by 6 bases, and 12 bases separated the two germline ends. The CDR3 loop spans 12 amino acids. Germline CDR1 reads MDHEN; CDR2 reads SYDVKM. CDR3 loop: CASRGNRVEQYF. CDR3 DNA: TGTGCCAGCAGGGGGAACAGGGTCGAGCAGTACTTC.

The CDR3: CSARSEKLFF. CDR3 in DNA: TGCAGTGCTAGGTCGGAAAAACTGTTTTTT. This chain joins TRBV20-1 and TRBJ1-4; D unresolved. Per germline, CDR1 DFQATT and CDR2 SNEGSKA (reference sequence). V gave up 3 bases and J gave up 8 bases, with 4 bases separating them. This CDR3 is built from 10 residues.

The rearrangement links TRBV5-1 to TRBJ1-6; unclear D gene. Germline V lookup: CDR1 SGHRS, CDR2 YFSETQ. This CDR3 is built from 15 residues. Trimming took off 7 bases at V and 0 bases at J, with 11 bases between the two ends. CDR3 sequence reads: CASSQVPSYNSPLHF. The CDR3 nucleotides are TGCGCCAGCTCCCAGGTGCCCTCCTATAATTCACCCCTCCACTTT.

The V gene is TRBV3-1 (or the pseudogene TRBV3-2), the J gene TRBJ1-4, with no clear D. V lost 4 bases and J 0 bases, leaving 6 bases between the germline ends. The CDR3 has 14 amino acids. The germline gives CDR1 LGHDT, CDR2 YNNKEL (reference sequence). Here the CDR3 DNA reads TGTGCCAGCAGCCCAGACGCAACTAATGAAAAACTGTTTTTT. It is translated as CASSPDATNEKLFF.

This chain joins TRBV5-1 and TRBJ2-7, with 9 bases matching TRBD1. CDR3 length: 15 residues. Germline-derived CDR1 and CDR2 are SGHRS and YFSETQ. J gave up 1 base and V 4 bases, and 6 bases lay outside the gene matches. In DNA form, the CDR3 reads TGCGCCAGCAGCCCGCGACAGGGGGGGTCCTACGAGCAGTACTTC. This sequence encodes CASSPRQGGSYEQYF. Full variable domain (remainder filled in from reference TRBV5-1 and TRBJ2-7): KAGVTQTPRYLIKTRGQQVTLSCSPISGHRSVSWYQQTPGQGLQFLFEYFSETQRNKGNFPGRFSGRQFSNSRSEMNVSTLELGDSALYLCASSPRQGGSYEQYFGPGTRLTVT.

The chain is built from TRBV2 and TRBJ2-1, with TRBD2 matching 9 bases. CDR3 size: 12 residues. Germline V lookup: CDR1 SNHLY, CDR2 FYNNEI. V lost 5 bases to trimming and J lost 14 bases; unmatched junction nucleotides: 7. In DNA, the CDR3 is TGTGCCAGCAGTCCTAGACTAGCGGCGGAGTTCTTC. Translating gives CASSPRLAAEFF.

The chain uses TRBV5-3 and TRBJ1-5; D call uncertain. TRBV5-3 is identified as an open reading frame with a role that is uncertain. This CDR3 has 9 amino acids. The germline V and J ends were trimmed by 9 bases and 4 bases, with 2 bases remaining between them. The CDR3 DNA follows: TGTGCCACTAATCAGCCCCAGCATTTT. Translated: CATNQPQHF.

By share, this clone counts as medium-sized. The genes are TRBV11-2 and TRBJ2-7; 7 bases are shared with TRBD2. Germline-derived CDR1 and CDR2 are SGHAT and FQNNGV. The trim removed 6 bases at V and 2 bases at J, leaving 7 bases unmatched. This CDR3 contains 14 residues. The CDR3, as DNA: TGTGCCAGCAGATCCCCTAGCGGAACCTACGAGCAGTACTTC. Protein: CASRSPSGTYEQYF.

The sample holds one count of this clone. The chain combines TRBV6-5 with TRBJ2-2; the match to TRBD1 covers 7 bases. This CDR3 spans 14 amino acids. The trim removed 7 bases at V and 3 bases at J, leaving 5 bases unmatched. CDR1 is MNHEY and CDR2 is SVGAGI in the germline V gene. The CDR3 bases are TGTGCCAGCACTGGGACAGCGGACACCGGGGAGCTGTTTTTT. It yields the protein CASTGTADTGELFF.

The V gene is TRBV29-1, the J gene TRBJ1-1; no clear D. Per germline, CDR1 SQVTM and CDR2 ANQGSEA. This CDR3 has 13 residues. Trimming cost V 3 bases and J 0 bases, with 8 bases left between them. CDR3 nucleotides: TGCAGCGTTGAGGCCTTTGTGAACACTGAAGCTTTCTTT. Residues: CSVEAFVNTEAFF.

The V call is TRBV27, the J call TRBJ2-7; TRBD2 matches 7 bases. Germline V gene sequence: CDR1 MNHEY, CDR2 SMNVEV (reference sequence). CDR3 length: 14 amino acids. Unmatched junction bases numbered 7, after V lost 5 bases and J lost 3 bases. The CDR3 coding sequence is TGTGCCAGCAGTCCCCTAGGCGGGGGCTACGAGCAGTACTTC. It specifies CASSPLGGGYEQYF.

This chain connects TRBV5-1 to TRBJ1-6; TRBD1 is a possible D gene (5 bases). This CDR3 comprises 15 residues. Germline V gives CDR1 SGHRS, CDR2 YFSETQ. Between the trimmed V and J ends, which lost 4 bases and 6 bases, there was a span of 14 bases. The CDR3 coding sequence is TGCGCCAGCAGCACCCTCGGACACCTTAATTCACCCCTCCACTTT. This gives the protein CASSTLGHLNSPLHF.

The rearrangement links TRBV3-1 (or the pseudogene TRBV3-2) to TRBJ2-2, with no clear D. The CDR3 runs to 15 residues. Germline assignment: CDR1 LGHDT and CDR2 YNNKEL (reference sequence). Trimming took off 1 base at V and 6 bases at J, with 12 bases between the two ends. The CDR3 sequence is CASSQGPRVPGELFF. The CDR3 region has the DNA TGTGCCAGCAGCCAAGGACCCCGGGTTCCCGGGGAGCTGTTTTTT.

This clone has a single count. The rearrangement joins TRBV18 to TRBJ2-7, with D tentatively TRBD2 (6 bases). The germline V gene has CDR1 KGHSH and CDR2 LQKENI. The CDR3 totals 18 residues. Trimming removed 4 bases at V and 3 bases at J, with 25 bases between. CDR3: CASSRAPGAGKELYEQYF. CDR3 DNA: TGTGCCAGCTCACGGGCCCCTGGCGCGGGAAAGGAACTCTACGAGCAGTACTTC.

The chain links TRBV18 to TRBJ2-5; D remains ambiguous. The ends were cut back, 0 bases at V and 0 bases at J, with 5 bases in the middle. Per the germline V gene, CDR1 is KGHSH and CDR2 is LQKENI. CDR3 size: 14 residues. DNA of the CDR3: TGTGCCAGCTCACCACCAACTTACCAAGAGACCCAGTACTTC. Protein sequence: CASSPPTYQETQYF.

The gene calls are TRBV6-6 and TRBJ1-1, with 9 positions matching TRBD1. Germline V lookup: CDR1 MNHNY, CDR2 SVGAGI (reference sequence). V was pared by 5 bases and J by 0 bases, with 10 bases of the junction left unmatched. The CDR3 contains 17 residues. The CDR3 DNA is TGTGCCAGCAGTCGATACGCTAGGACAGGGGTGAACACTGAAGCTTTCTTT. This codes for CASSRYARTGVNTEAFF.

For the CDR3, the DNA is TGTGCCAGCAGCCAAGGTGGAGCGGGGACGCGTATCGGGGAGCTGTTTTTT. It codes for CASSQGGAGTRIGELFF. The chain combines TRBV3-1 (or the pseudogene TRBV3-2) with TRBJ2-2, with 7 bases identical to TRBD2. Looked up from germline, CDR1 is LGHDT and CDR2 is YNNKEL (reference sequence). The CDR3 has 17 residues. With 1 base clipped from V and 7 bases from J, the junction kept 12 bases outside the gene matches.

V usage is TRBV7-9 and J usage is TRBJ1-1; D is possibly TRBD1 (5 bases). Trimming cost V 6 bases and J 4 bases, with 21 bases left between them. In germline, CDR1 is SEHNR, CDR2 FQNEAQ (reference sequence). This CDR3 spans 16 amino acids. CDR3 nucleotides: TGTGCCAGCAGTCACCCACCGGGGGGGGTGAGCACTGAAGCTTTCTTT. Its protein is CASSHPPGGVSTEAFF. Drawing the rest from reference TRBV7-9 and TRBJ1-1, the complete variable domain is DTGVSQNPRHKITKRGQNVTFRCDPISEHNRLYWYRQTLGQGPEFLTYFQNEAQLEKSRLLSDRFSAERPKGSFSTLEIQRTEQGDSAMYLCASSHPPGGVSTEAFFGQGTRLTVV.

The chain couples TRBV5-1 to TRBJ2-1; 9 positions match TRBD2. Germline CDR1 and CDR2: SGHRS and YFSETQ. The CDR3 sequence is 15 residues long. V lost 0 bases and J lost 8; bases outside the gene matches: 6. The CDR3 bases are TGCGCCAGCAGCTTGGCTGTTAGCGGGAGCGATGAGCAGTTCTTC. Translating gives CASSLAVSGSDEQFF.

This clone has a single count. J is TRBJ2-1 and V is TRBV2, with TRBD2 identical over 11 bases. V lost 6 bases, J lost 6 bases, and 13 bases stayed unmatched. Germline V lookup: CDR1 SNHLY, CDR2 FYNNEI. The CDR3 runs 17 residues. CDR3 nucleotides: TGTGCCAGCAGCAGCCTAGCGGGAGGCCCCGGGCGCAATGAGCAGTTCTTC. This gives the protein CASSSLAGGPGRNEQFF. Complete variable domain (other parts from reference TRBV2 and TRBJ2-1): EPEVTQTPSHQVTQMGQEVILRCVPISNHLYFYWYRQILGQKVEFLVSFYNNEISEKSEIFDDQFSVERPDGSNFTLKIRSTKLEDSAMYFCASSSLAGGPGRNEQFFGPGTRLTVL.

The sample holds a few counts of this clone. The chain has TRBV28 and TRBJ1-2, with 8 nucleotides matching TRBD1. The CDR3 consists of 14 residues. The V segment lost 5 bases and the J segment 2 bases; nucleotides outside the gene matches: 4. Germline CDR1 is MDHEN and CDR2 is SYDVKM. CDR3 residues: CASSPGQANYGYTF. The CDR3, as DNA: TGTGCCAGCAGTCCGGGACAGGCAAACTATGGCTACACCTTC.

The rearrangement joins TRBV9 to TRBJ2-1, with TRBD2 matching 8 bases. Losses at the gene ends were 0 bases for V and 1 base for J; bases not matched to a gene: 6. Germline V lookup: CDR1 SGDLS, CDR2 YYNGEE. CDR3 length equals 17 residues. The CDR3 reads CASSVGGSGASYNEQFF. The CDR3 nucleotides are TGTGCCAGCAGCGTAGGTGGTAGCGGGGCTTCCTACAATGAGCAGTTCTTC.

The rearrangement uses TRBV6-6 and TRBJ2-5; possibly TRBD2 for D (5 bases). The CDR3 sequence is 14 residues long. V was shortened by 6 bases and J by 4 bases, with 15 bases between the two germline ends. The germline V gene has CDR1 MNHNY and CDR2 SVGAGI (reference sequence). The chain's CDR3 is CASSSGMGTETQYF. DNA of the CDR3: TGTGCCAGCAGCTCCGGGATGGGTACAGAGACCCAGTACTTC.

The CDR3 region has the DNA TGCGCCAGCAGCCAAGATCCCCCGGGGACAGGGCTTGCGGCCTATGGCTACACCTTC. It yields the protein CASSQDPPGTGLAAYGYTF. The genes are TRBV4-3 and TRBJ1-2; 9 positions agree with TRBD1. Germline CDR1 is LGHNA and CDR2 is YSLEER. Losses at the gene ends were 0 bases for V and 4 bases for J; bases not matched to a gene: 15. CDR3 length equals 19 residues.